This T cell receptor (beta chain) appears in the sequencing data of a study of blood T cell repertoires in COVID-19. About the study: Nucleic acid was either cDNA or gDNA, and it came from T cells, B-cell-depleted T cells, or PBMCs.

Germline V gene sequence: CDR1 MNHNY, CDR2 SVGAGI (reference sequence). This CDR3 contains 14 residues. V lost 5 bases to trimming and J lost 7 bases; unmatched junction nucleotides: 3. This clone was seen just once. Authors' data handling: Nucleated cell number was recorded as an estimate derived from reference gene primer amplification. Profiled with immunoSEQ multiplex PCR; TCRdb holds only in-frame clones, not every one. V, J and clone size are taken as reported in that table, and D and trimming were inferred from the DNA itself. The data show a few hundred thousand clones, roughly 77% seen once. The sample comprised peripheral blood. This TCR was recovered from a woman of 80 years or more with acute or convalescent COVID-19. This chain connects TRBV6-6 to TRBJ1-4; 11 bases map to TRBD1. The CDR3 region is CASSGGTGGEKLFF. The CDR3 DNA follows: TGTGCCAGCAGTGGGGGGACAGGGGGTGAAAAACTGTTTTTT.